A single sample gave rise to the 32 T cell receptor beta chains below, sequenced in a study of T cells in Graves' hyperthyroidism and ophthalmopathy. TCR beta CDR3 sequences were amplified from RNA transcripts. HTBI primers were employed in a first-round RT-PCR of the TCR CDR3. TCRdb re-derived calls from the multiplex PCR reads in MiXCR, one entry per CDR3 protein. The sample holds almost 50,000 distinct CDR3 sequences, roughly 51% seen once. The sample taken for sequencing was peripheral blood or thyroid tissue (not recorded which). The receptors stem from a man aged 18 to 30 with Graves' hyperthyroidism.

The chain employs TRBV5-1 and TRBJ2-7; the match to TRBD2 covers 11 bases. CDR1 and CDR2 (germline): SGHRS, YFSETQ. The CDR3 spans 14 residues. V was pared by 4 bases and J by 6 bases, with 6 bases of the junction left unmatched. CDR3 sequence: CASSPSGGTGEQYF. The CDR3 nucleotides are TGCGCCAGCAGCCCTAGCGGGGGGACCGGCGAGCAGTACTTC.

This clonotype was seen repeatedly, ten times or more. V usage is TRBV7-2 and J usage is TRBJ1-2, with a possible D match to TRBD1 (6 bases). CDR1 is SGHTA, CDR2 FQGNSA, per germline. V lost 1 base to trimming and J lost 4 bases, with 16 bases between them. The CDR3 sequence is 16 residues long. The CDR3 region is CASSLESRGASYGYTF. The CDR3 nucleotides read TGTGCCAGCAGCTTAGAGTCCAGGGGCGCGTCCTATGGCTACACCTTC.

This clonotype has a count of ten or more. V is TRBV19 and J is TRBJ1-1, with 10 bases identical to TRBD1. From germline, CDR1 is LNHDA and CDR2 SQIVND (reference sequence). With V trimmed by 6 bases and J by 5 bases, 6 bases remained unmatched. The CDR3 is made up of 14 amino acids. CDR3 region: CASSRQGAGTEAFF. The CDR3 DNA is TGTGCCAGTAGCAGACAGGGGGCAGGAACTGAAGCTTTCTTT.

In its sample, this clonotype was seen many times. The chain links TRBV7-8 to TRBJ2-7; TRBD2 matches 12 bases. After removal of 4 bases from V and 2 bases from J, the junction contained 6 bases not matched to a gene. This CDR3 comprises 16 residues. CDR1 SGHVS and CDR2 FQNEAQ come from the germline V gene. The CDR3 protein is CASSSQGLAGPYEQYF. In DNA form, the CDR3 reads TGTGCCAGCAGCTCCCAGGGACTAGCGGGTCCCTACGAGCAGTACTTC.

Note on this clonotype: The germline gene is not matched at one end of the junction; a read error may be the cause. The V call is TRBV6-1, the J call TRBJ1-2; 9 bases align to TRBD1. The CDR3 loop spans 13 amino acids. Germline CDR1 and CDR2: MNHNS and SASEGT. CDR3 sequence: CASSPTGGYGYIF. The CDR3 nucleotides are TGTGCCAGCAGTCCGACAGGGGGTTATGGCTACATCTTC.

This clonotype showed up just once. The V gene is TRBV6-1, the J gene TRBJ1-4, with 8 bases aligning to TRBD1. The CDR3 consists of 13 residues. Germline loops: CDR1 MNHNS, CDR2 SASEGT. The V segment lost 8 bases and the J segment 8 bases; nucleotides outside the gene matches: 7. The CDR3: CASGQGRGEKLFF. The CDR3 DNA sequence: TGTGCCAGCGGACAGGGAAGGGGGGAAAAACTGTTTTTT.

For this clonotype: At one of its ends the junction is not consistent with the germline gene, which may arise from a read error. The V call is TRBV2, the J call TRBJ2-7; TRBD1 matches at 7 bases. This CDR3 contains 15 residues. The germline gives CDR1 SNHLY, CDR2 FYNNEI. CDR3 nucleotides: TGTGCCAGCAGTAAGACAGGGCCAGACACCGGGGAGCTGTACTTC. Translation gives CASSKTGPDTGELYF. The full variable domain, in which reference TRBV2 and TRBJ2-7 provide the parts outside the CDR3, is EPEVTQTPSHQVTQMGQEVILRCVPISNHLYFYWYRQILGQKVEFLVSFYNNEISEKSEIFDDQFSVERPDGSNFTLKIRSTKLEDSAMYFCASSKTGPDTGELYFGPGTRLTVT.

Only one count was recorded for this clonotype. The CDR3 loop reads CASSVTDGYTF. In DNA, the CDR3 is TGTGCCAGCAGCGTAACGGATGGCTACACCTTC. V and J are TRBV9 and TRBJ1-2; D unclear. This CDR3 spans 11 amino acids. The V gene's germline CDR1 is SGDLS and CDR2 YYNGEE. Deletions cut 1 base from V and 6 bases from J, with 4 bases between.

This rearrangement joins TRBV10-2 to TRBJ1-1; D call uncertain. V lost 3 bases to trimming and J lost 4 bases, with 9 bases between them. This CDR3 has 13 residues. The germline gives CDR1 WSHSY, CDR2 SAAADI. The CDR3 DNA reads as TGCGCCAGCAGTGATAGGCTGAGCACTGAAGCTTTCTTT. Translating gives CASSDRLSTEAFF.

This clonotype was observed many times. The rearrangement uses TRBV24-1 and TRBJ2-2; D gene uncertain. The CDR3 extends over 15 amino acids. Germline V gives CDR1 KGHDR, CDR2 SFDVKD. Trimming stripped 4 bases from V and 1 base from J, with 9 bases between. The CDR3 is CATSETSRNTGELFF. CDR3 sequence (DNA): TGTGCCACCAGTGAGACTTCCCGGAACACCGGGGAGCTGTTTTTT.

This clonotype has ten or more counts. The J gene is TRBJ2-2, the V gene TRBV29-1; the D is unclear. V was clipped by 4 bases and J by 0 bases, with 18 bases between them. The CDR3 totals 17 residues. The germline V gene has CDR1 SQVTM and CDR2 ANQGSEA. The CDR3: CSVGGVGPGSNTGELFF. The CDR3 bases are TGCAGCGTTGGTGGGGTTGGTCCGGGCTCGAACACCGGGGAGCTGTTTTTT.

This chain uses TRBV7-2 with TRBJ1-5; 9 positions agree with TRBD1. Losses at the gene ends were 3 bases for V and 1 base for J; bases not matched to a gene: 4. Germline CDR1 SGHTA, CDR2 FQGNSA. CDR3 length: 16 residues. DNA of the CDR3: TGTGCCAGCAGCTTCGGGACAGGGTCGAGCAATCAGCCCCAGCATTTT. Protein: CASSFGTGSSNQPQHF.

The rearrangement uses TRBV24-1 and TRBJ1-2; the match to TRBD1 covers 7 bases. CDR3 length: 16 residues. The trim removed 3 bases at V and 6 bases at J, leaving 12 bases unmatched. Germline V gene sequence: CDR1 KGHDR, CDR2 SFDVKD. The CDR3: CATSDRGQRELNGYTF. CDR3 DNA sequence: TGTGCCACCAGTGATCGGGGACAGCGGGAGCTCAATGGCTACACCTTC.

In its sample, this clonotype was seen a few times. The chain joins TRBV7-2 to TRBJ2-7; TRBD2 aligns across 13 bases. J gave up 7 bases and V 5 bases, and 5 bases lay outside the gene matches. Germline-derived CDR1 and CDR2 are SGHTA and FQGNSA. The CDR3 has 14 amino acids. CDR3 sequence (DNA): TGTGCCAGCAGCAGGACTAGCGGGAGTAGTGAGCAGTACTTC. Protein product: CASSRTSGSSEQYF. Supplemented by reference TRBV7-2 and TRBJ2-7, the full variable domain reads GAGVSQSPSNKVTEKGKDVELRCDPISGHTALYWYRQSLGQGLEFLIYFQGNSAPDKSGLPSDRFSAERTGGSVSTLTIQRTQQEDSAVYLCASSRTSGSSEQYFGPGTRLTVT.

V usage is TRBV10-3 and J usage is TRBJ2-7, with 10 bases aligning to TRBD1. Trimming removed 0 bases from V and 6 bases from J; junction bases left unmatched: 5. The CDR3 is made up of 15 amino acids. The germline CDR1 and CDR2 sequences are ENHRY and SYGVKD. The CDR3 spells CAISESLTGGGEQYF. CDR3 DNA sequence: TGTGCCATCAGTGAGTCGTTGACAGGGGGCGGCGAGCAGTACTTC.

This clonotype has just a few counts. The CDR3 region is CASSFTGATEAFF. CDR3 bases: TGTGCCAGCAGCTTTACAGGGGCCACTGAAGCTTTCTTT. The V call is TRBV7-2, the J call TRBJ1-1, with 7 bases that match TRBD1. CDR3 size: 13 residues. With 3 bases clipped from V and 4 bases from J, the junction kept 2 bases outside the gene matches. CDR1 is SGHTA and CDR2 is FQGNSA in the germline V gene.

Of note for this clonotype: Likely a read error: the CDR3 ends without its conserved phenylalanine or tryptophan. Because the CDR3's place on the DNA is in doubt, the DNA is left out and the CDR3 is given as listed by TCRdb. The chain couples TRBV10-3 to TRBJ1-6. Both ends counted, the CDR3 spans 17 residues. Germline CDR1 and CDR2: ENHRY and SYGVKD. Here the CDR3 reads CAISDVTFSSYNSPLFC.

V usage is TRBV20-1 and J usage is TRBJ2-7, with 13 bases that match TRBD2. V was clipped by 6 bases and J by 7 bases; unmatched bases: 12. CDR1 DFQATT and CDR2 SNEGSKA come from the germline V gene (reference sequence). The CDR3 is made up of 15 amino acids. The CDR3 spells CSASSWTSGSSEQYF. The CDR3 DNA reads TGCAGTGCCAGCAGTTGGACTAGCGGGAGTAGTGAGCAGTACTTC.

This clonotype was detected ten times or more. This rearrangement joins TRBV2 to TRBJ2-7; tentatively, D is TRBD1 (5 bases). The CDR3 is 14 residues long. Trimming cost V 3 bases and J 2 bases, with 11 bases left between them. CDR1 is SNHLY and CDR2 is FYNNEI in the germline V gene. CDR3 loop: CASSDRTKTYEQYF. CDR3 nucleotides: TGTGCCAGCAGTGACCGGACAAAAACCTACGAGCAGTACTTC.

This sequence joins TRBV29-1 and TRBJ2-7; 9 nucleotides align to TRBD2. V trimming: 2 bases; J trimming: 6 bases; junction bases outside the gene matches: 8. Germline V lookup: CDR1 SQVTM, CDR2 ANQGSEA. This CDR3 has 14 residues. Here the CDR3 DNA reads TGCAGCGTTGAACAAGCGGGAGGTATGCGCGAGCAGTACTTC. It codes for CSVEQAGGMREQYF.

This clonotype was recorded at least ten times. This chain links TRBV7-2 with TRBJ2-7; D is unclear. CDR1 and CDR2 from the germline V gene are SGHTA and FQGNSA. Between the trimmed V and J ends, which lost 5 bases and 2 bases, there was a span of 16 bases. CDR3 length: 15 amino acids. The CDR3 DNA is TGTGCCAGCAGCGCCCTTGAGATTGCGACCTACGAGCAGTACTTC. Its protein is CASSALEIATYEQYF. Complete variable domain (other parts from reference TRBV7-2 and TRBJ2-7): GAGVSQSPSNKVTEKGKDVELRCDPISGHTALYWYRQSLGQGLEFLIYFQGNSAPDKSGLPSDRFSAERTGGSVSTLTIQRTQQEDSAVYLCASSALEIATYEQYFGPGTRLTVT.

This clonotype was seen ten or more times. This chain joins TRBV6-5 and TRBJ2-2, with unresolved D. CDR3 length equals 15 residues. V lost 3 bases and J lost 8, with 16 bases in between. CDR1 and CDR2 (germline): MNHEY, SVGAGI. CDR3 in amino acids: CASSYRPSVTGELFF. The CDR3 DNA is TGTGCCAGCAGTTATCGACCAAGCGTAACGGGGGAGCTGTTTTTT.

The chain recombines TRBV10-3 with TRBJ2-3, with 7 bases lining up with TRBD2. V lost 8 bases, J lost 11 bases, and 16 bases stayed unmatched. Germline V gene lookup returns CDR1 ENHRY and CDR2 SYGVKD. This CDR3 spans 14 amino acids. CDR3 protein: CAIGRGAGEDEQYF. The CDR3 coding sequence is TGTGCCATCGGGAGGGGTGCGGGGGAAGACGAGCAGTATTTT.

V and J are TRBV10-3 and TRBJ2-2, with D hard to call. V gave up 7 bases and J gave up 5 bases, with 8 bases separating them. This CDR3 is 12 amino acids long. Germline V gene sequence: CDR1 ENHRY, CDR2 SYGVKD. CDR3: CAITKPTGELFF. The DNA for the CDR3 is TGTGCCATCACAAAGCCAACCGGGGAGCTGTTTTTT.

V and J are TRBV9 and TRBJ2-2; possible D gene TRBD2, 5 bases. The CDR3 runs 15 residues. Germline V lookup: CDR1 SGDLS, CDR2 YYNGEE. The V end lost 3 bases, the J end lost 6 bases, and 15 bases lay between the germline ends. The CDR3 here is CASSAQAGVSGELFF. In nucleotides, the CDR3 is TGTGCCAGCAGCGCCCAGGCCGGGGTTTCCGGGGAGCTGTTTTTT.

The rearrangement links TRBV25-1 to TRBJ2-6; D call uncertain. V lost 1 base and J lost 0, with 7 bases in between. Germline CDR1 is MGHDK and CDR2 is SYGVNS. The CDR3 covers 16 residues. The CDR3 sequence is CASSELHNSGANVLTF. In DNA form, the CDR3 reads TGTGCCAGCAGTGAATTGCACAACTCTGGGGCCAACGTCCTGACTTTC. The full variable domain, its missing parts supplied by reference TRBV25-1 and TRBJ2-6, is EADIYQTPRYLVIGTGKKITLECSQTMGHDKMYWYQQDPGMELHLIHYSYGVNSTEKGDLSSESTVSRIRTEHFPLTLESARPSHTSQYLCASSELHNSGANVLTFGAGSRLTVL.

V is TRBV20-1 and J is TRBJ1-1; 7 bases are shared with TRBD1. The CDR3 spans 13 residues. The junction had 10 bases not matched to a gene; V was cut back by 6 bases and J by 6 bases. Per germline, CDR1 DFQATT and CDR2 SNEGSKA (reference sequence). In DNA form, the CDR3 reads TGCAGTGCAAATGACAGGGTAGGGGCTGAAGCTTTCTTT. Its translation is CSANDRVGAEAFF.

The table lists this clonotype with a few counts. This chain uses TRBV20-1 with TRBJ2-7; a possible D gene is TRBD1 (6 bases). With 3 bases removed from V and 1 base from J, the gap between germline ends came to 13 bases. Germline V gene lookup returns CDR1 DFQATT and CDR2 SNEGSKA (reference sequence). This CDR3 contains 14 residues. CDR3 sequence (DNA): TGCAGTGCTAGGAACAGGGCGAATTCCTACGAGCAGTACTTC. Its translation is CSARNRANSYEQYF.

By frequency in the sample, this clonotype is medium-sized (0.01 to 0.1%). The CDR3 DNA reads as TGTGCCAGCAGCGTAGGATCTACAGGGTATAATTCACCCCTCCACTTT. Amino acid sequence: CASSVGSTGYNSPLHF. This sequence joins TRBV9 and TRBJ1-6, with D possibly matching TRBD1 (6 bases). The CDR3 loop spans 16 amino acids. V lost 0 bases and J lost 4, with 11 bases in between. CDR1 and CDR2 from the germline V gene are SGDLS and YYNGEE.

This clonotype was seen at least ten times. CDR3 residues: CASSIADRGSEKLFF. CDR3 coding DNA: TGTGCCAGCAGCATCGCAGACAGGGGAAGTGAAAAACTGTTTTTT. The chain uses TRBV6-1 and TRBJ1-4; 8 bases line up with TRBD1. Germline V CDR1 and CDR2: MNHNS, SASEGT. Losses at the gene ends were 6 bases for V and 7 bases for J; bases not matched to a gene: 10. There are 15 residues in the CDR3.

CDR3 loop: CASSFTFSYEQYF. The CDR3 region has the DNA TGTGCCAGCAGCTTTACGTTTTCCTACGAGCAGTACTTC. The chain uses TRBV7-2 and TRBJ2-7; D is unresolved. This CDR3 is built from 13 residues. Germline-derived CDR1 and CDR2 are SGHTA and FQGNSA. V dropped 3 bases and J dropped 1 base, with 7 bases sitting between them.

This clonotype was observed many times. The V gene is TRBV9, the J gene TRBJ2-2, with D possibly being TRBD1 (5 bases). Between the trimmed V and J ends, which lost 3 bases and 4 bases, there was a span of 13 bases. The CDR3 consists of 15 residues. Germline loops: CDR1 SGDLS, CDR2 YYNGEE. CDR3 region: CASSARTRPTGELFF. Here the CDR3 DNA reads TGTGCCAGCAGCGCCCGGACAAGGCCCACCGGGGAGCTGTTTTTT.